This T cell receptor beta chain originates from a study of blood T cell repertoires in COVID-19. Study information: Spain, Italy and the United States supplied samples that represented acute and convalescent COVID-19. PBMCs, B-cell-depleted T cells, or T cells provided the cDNA or gDNA that made up the material.

As handled by the study authors: How many nucleated cells were present was estimated from reference gene primer amplification. Sequencing used immunoSEQ multiplex PCR; TCRdb keeps in-frame clones, though not all of them. V, J and clone size reflect that table, while D and trimming were determined from the DNA. This repertoire shows 50,000 to 75,000 clones, around 87% found once; its top ten account for 5.5% to 8.5%. Trimming at V came to 3 bases and at J to 0 bases, leaving 12 bases not matched to a gene. Germline V gene lookup returns CDR1 MDHEN and CDR2 SYDVKM. The length of the CDR3 is 19 residues.

The sample taken for sequencing was peripheral blood. The clonotype comes from a man in his 60s with acute or convalescent COVID-19. This chain connects TRBV28 to TRBJ1-5; 9 bases fit TRBD1. CDR3 in amino acids: CASSLQQGATPYSNQPQHF. DNA of the CDR3: TGTGCCAGCAGTTTGCAACAGGGGGCGACCCCGTATAGCAATCAGCCCCAGCATTTT.